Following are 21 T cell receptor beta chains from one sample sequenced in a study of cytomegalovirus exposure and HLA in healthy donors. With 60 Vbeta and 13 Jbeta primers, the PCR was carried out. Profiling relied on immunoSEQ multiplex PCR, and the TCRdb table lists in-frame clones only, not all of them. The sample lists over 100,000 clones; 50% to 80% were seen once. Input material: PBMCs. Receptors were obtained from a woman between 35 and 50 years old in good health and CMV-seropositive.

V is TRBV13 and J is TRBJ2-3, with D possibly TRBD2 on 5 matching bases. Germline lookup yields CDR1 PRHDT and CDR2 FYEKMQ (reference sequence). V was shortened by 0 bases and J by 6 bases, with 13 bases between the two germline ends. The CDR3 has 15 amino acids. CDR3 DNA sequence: TGTGCCAGCAGCTTAGGTCGGGGTATTGGGGATACGCAGTATTTT. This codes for CASSLGRGIGDTQYF.

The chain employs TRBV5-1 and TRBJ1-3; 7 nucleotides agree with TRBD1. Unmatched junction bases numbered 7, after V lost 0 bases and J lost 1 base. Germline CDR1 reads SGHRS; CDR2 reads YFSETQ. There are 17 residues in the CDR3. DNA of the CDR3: TGCGCCAGCAGCTTGGGTGACAGGGACCTTTCTGGAAACACCATATATTTT. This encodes CASSLGDRDLSGNTIYF. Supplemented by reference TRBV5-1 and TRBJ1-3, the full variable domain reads KAGVTQTPRYLIKTRGQQVTLSCSPISGHRSVSWYQQTPGQGLQFLFEYFSETQRNKGNFPGRFSGRQFSNSRSEMNVSTLELGDSALYLCASSLGDRDLSGNTIYFGEGSWLTVV.

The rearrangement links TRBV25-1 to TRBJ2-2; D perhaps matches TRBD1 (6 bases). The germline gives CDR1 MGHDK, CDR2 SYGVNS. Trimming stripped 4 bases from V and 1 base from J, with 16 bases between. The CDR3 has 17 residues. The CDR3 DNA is TGTGCCAGCAGTGTGAGCCGGGACACCTTGAACACCGGGGAGCTGTTTTTT. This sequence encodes CASSVSRDTLNTGELFF. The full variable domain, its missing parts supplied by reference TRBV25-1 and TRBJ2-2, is EADIYQTPRYLVIGTGKKITLECSQTMGHDKMYWYQQDPGMELHLIHYSYGVNSTEKGDLSSESTVSRIRTEHFPLTLESARPSHTSQYLCASSVSRDTLNTGELFFGEGSRLTVL.

The DNA of the CDR3 is TGTGCCAGTAGCCAGACAAATAACTATGGCTACACCTTC. As protein: CASSQTNNYGYTF. The chain joins TRBV19 to TRBJ1-2, with unresolved D. The ends were cut back, 6 bases at V and 1 base at J, with 9 bases in the middle. CDR3 length equals 13 residues. Germline V CDR1 and CDR2: LNHDA, SQIVND (reference sequence).

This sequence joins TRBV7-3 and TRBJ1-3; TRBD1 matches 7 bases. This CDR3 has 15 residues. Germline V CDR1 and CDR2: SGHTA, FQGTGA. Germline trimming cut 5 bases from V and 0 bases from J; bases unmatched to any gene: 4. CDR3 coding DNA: TGTGCCAGCAGCCGGGGACAGAACTCTGGAAACACCATATATTTT. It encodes CASSRGQNSGNTIYF.

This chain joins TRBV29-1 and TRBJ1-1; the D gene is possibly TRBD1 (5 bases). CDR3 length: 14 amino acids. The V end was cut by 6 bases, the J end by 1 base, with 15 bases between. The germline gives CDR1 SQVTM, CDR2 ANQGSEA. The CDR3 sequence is CSVQWGVGNTEAFF. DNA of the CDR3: TGCAGCGTCCAATGGGGGGTGGGGAACACTGAAGCTTTCTTT.

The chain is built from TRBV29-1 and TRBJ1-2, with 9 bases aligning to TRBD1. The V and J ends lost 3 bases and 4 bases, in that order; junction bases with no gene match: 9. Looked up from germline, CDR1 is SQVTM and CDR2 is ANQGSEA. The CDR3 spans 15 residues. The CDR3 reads CSVDGGTGTGYGYTF. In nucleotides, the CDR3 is TGCAGCGTTGACGGAGGGACAGGGACTGGCTATGGCTACACCTTC.

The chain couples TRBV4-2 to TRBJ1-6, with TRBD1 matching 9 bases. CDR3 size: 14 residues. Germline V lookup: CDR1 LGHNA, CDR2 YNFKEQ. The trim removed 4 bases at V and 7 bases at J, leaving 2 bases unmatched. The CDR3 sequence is CASSPDRGNSPLHF. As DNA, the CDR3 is TGTGCCAGCAGCCCAGACAGGGGGAATTCACCCCTCCACTTT.

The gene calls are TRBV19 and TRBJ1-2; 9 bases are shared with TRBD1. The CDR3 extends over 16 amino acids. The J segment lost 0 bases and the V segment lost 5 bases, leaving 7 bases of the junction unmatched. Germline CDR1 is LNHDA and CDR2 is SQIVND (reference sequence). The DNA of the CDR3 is TGTGCCAGTAGTGATACCGGACAGGGGTCTAACTATGGCTACACCTTC. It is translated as CASSDTGQGSNYGYTF.

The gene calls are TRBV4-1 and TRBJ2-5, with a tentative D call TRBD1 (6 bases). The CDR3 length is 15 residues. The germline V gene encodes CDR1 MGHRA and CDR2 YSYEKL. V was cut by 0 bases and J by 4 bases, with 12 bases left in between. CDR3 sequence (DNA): TGCGCCAGCAGCCAAGACAGGGGCCTGGGAGAGACCCAGTACTTC. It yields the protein CASSQDRGLGETQYF.

The CDR3 region has the DNA TGTGCCAGCAGCTACTCCCGCGGACAAACTCAAGAGACCCAGTACTTC. Its protein product is CASSYSRGQTQETQYF. The chain has TRBV14 and TRBJ2-5, with a tentative D call TRBD1 (5 bases). This CDR3 contains 16 residues. Trimming left V 5 bases short and J 2 bases short, with 18 bases between. Germline loops: CDR1 SGHDN, CDR2 FVKESK.

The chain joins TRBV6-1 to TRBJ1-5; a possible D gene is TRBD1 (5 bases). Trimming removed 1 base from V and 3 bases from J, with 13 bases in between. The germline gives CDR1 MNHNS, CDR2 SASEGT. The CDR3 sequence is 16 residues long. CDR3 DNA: TGTGCCAGCAGTGAAGAAGTTGCGGACAACAATCAGCCCCAGCATTTT. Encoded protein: CASSEEVADNNQPQHF.

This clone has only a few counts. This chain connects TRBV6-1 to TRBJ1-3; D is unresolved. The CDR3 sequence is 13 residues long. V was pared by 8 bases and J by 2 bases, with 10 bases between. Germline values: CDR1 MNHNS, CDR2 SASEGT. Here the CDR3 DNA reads TGTGCCAGCCCTGTCGGGGCTGGAAACACCATATATTTT. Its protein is CASPVGAGNTIYF.

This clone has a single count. The CDR3 is CASSLGTSTDTQYF. Written as DNA, the CDR3 is TGTGCCAGCAGCTTAGGCACTAGCACAGATACGCAGTATTTT. The chain combines TRBV7-9 with TRBJ2-3; D unclear. This CDR3 has 14 residues. Trimming took off 1 base at V and 0 bases at J, with 5 bases between the two ends. The V gene's germline CDR1 is SEHNR and CDR2 FQNEAQ (reference sequence). Full variable domain (missing parts from reference TRBV7-9 and TRBJ2-3): DTGVSQNPRHKITKRGQNVTFRCDPISEHNRLYWYRQTLGQGPEFLTYFQNEAQLEKSRLLSDRFSAERPKGSFSTLEIQRTEQGDSAMYLCASSLGTSTDTQYFGPGTRLTVL.

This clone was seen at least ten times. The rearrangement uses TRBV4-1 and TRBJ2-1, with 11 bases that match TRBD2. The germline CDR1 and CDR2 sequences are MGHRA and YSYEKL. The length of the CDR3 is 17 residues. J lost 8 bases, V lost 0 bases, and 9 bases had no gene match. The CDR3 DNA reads TGCGCCAGCAGCCAAGATAGGGATAGCGGGGGGGCTTATGAGCAGTTCTTC. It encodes CASSQDRDSGGAYEQFF.

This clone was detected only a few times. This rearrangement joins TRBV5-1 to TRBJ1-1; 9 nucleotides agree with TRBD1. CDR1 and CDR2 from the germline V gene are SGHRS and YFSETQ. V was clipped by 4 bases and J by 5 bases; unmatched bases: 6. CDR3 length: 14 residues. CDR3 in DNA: TGCGCCAGCAGCCATAACGACAGGGGGACTGAAGCTTTCTTT. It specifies CASSHNDRGTEAFF.

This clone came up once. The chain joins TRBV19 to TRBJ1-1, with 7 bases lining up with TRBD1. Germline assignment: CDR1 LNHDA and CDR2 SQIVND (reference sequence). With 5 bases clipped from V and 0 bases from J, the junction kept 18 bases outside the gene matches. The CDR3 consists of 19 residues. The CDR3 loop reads CASSLKQGRIRRLNTEAFF. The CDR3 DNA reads TGTGCCAGTAGTCTAAAACAGGGGAGAATTCGAAGGCTGAACACTGAAGCTTTCTTT.

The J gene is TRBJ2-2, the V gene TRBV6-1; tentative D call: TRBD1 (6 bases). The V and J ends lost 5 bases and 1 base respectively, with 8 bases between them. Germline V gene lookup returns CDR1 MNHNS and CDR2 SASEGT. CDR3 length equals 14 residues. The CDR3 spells CASSLTGNTGELFF. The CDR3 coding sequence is TGTGCCAGCAGTCTGACAGGGAACACCGGGGAGCTGTTTTTT.

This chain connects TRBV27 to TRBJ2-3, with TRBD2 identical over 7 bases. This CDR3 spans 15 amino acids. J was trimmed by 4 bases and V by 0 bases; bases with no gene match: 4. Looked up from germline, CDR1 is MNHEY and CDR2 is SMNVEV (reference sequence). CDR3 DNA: TGTGCCAGCAGTTTATCCCATGGGGGGGCAGATACGCAGTATTTT. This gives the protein CASSLSHGGADTQYF.

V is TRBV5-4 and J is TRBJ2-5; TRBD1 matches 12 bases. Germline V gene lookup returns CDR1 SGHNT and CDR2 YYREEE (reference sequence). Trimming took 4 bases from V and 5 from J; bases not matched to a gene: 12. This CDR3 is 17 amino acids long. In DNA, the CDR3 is TGTGCCAGCAGCCCCTTCCCGGGACAGGGGGCTCGGGAGACCCAGTACTTC. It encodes CASSPFPGQGARETQYF.

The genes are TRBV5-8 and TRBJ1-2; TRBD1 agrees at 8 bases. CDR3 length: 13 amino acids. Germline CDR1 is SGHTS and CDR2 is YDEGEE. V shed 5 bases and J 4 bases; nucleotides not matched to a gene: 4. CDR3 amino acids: CASRVGTGYGYTF. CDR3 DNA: TGTGCCAGCAGAGTCGGGACAGGCTATGGCTACACCTTC.